This T cell receptor beta chain is from a study of blood T cell repertoires in COVID-19 (dated by TCRdb to between 2020 and 2021). About the investigation overall: Collaborator samples came from the United States, Italy and Spain and covered acute and convalescent phases of COVID-19. The material from the prospective study consisted of cDNA or gDNA derived from T cells, B-cell-depleted T cells, or PBMCs. Subjects who had been exposed to COVID-19, were actively infected with it, or had recovered from it provided the deeply sampled blood TCRbeta repertoires that made up the dataset. The repertoires were released in a freely available public database intended as a resource for research on the immune response to SARS-CoV-2. The samples were drawn from two sources: the first 160 participants of the ongoing ImmuneRACE study, and 1,254 subjects contributed by 6 global collaborators. A de-identified subject ID, COVID-19 status, age in years and sex were almost always included in the sample metadata. Where available, HLA class I and class II types were taken from metadata supplied by the sample provider and were not determined by assay-based typing. Study-level results and caveats: The quantity of clinical and demographic metadata differed by source and by participant and was supplied without curation.

The cysteine opens and the phenylalanine closes a CDR3 of 16 amino acids. Solely the CDR3 DNA is kept, with 48 bases framed from the first base. The V end loses 1 base and the J end loses 0 bases, and a stretch of 13 bases separates them. CDR1 and CDR2 are drawn from the germline V gene: SGHTA, FQGNSA. TCRbeta CDR3 regions were amplified from genomic DNA using the immunoSEQ Assay, a bias-controlled multiplex PCR. The paper's processing steps were these. Within the assay, amplification of reference gene primers was used to estimate how many nucleated cells each sample contained. Sequence reads were collapsed and filtered to measure the absolute abundance of every unique TCRbeta CDR3 rearrangement. For each sample, productive Simpson clonality was calculated as the square root of Simpson's diversity index over productive rearrangements. TCRdb's version of the immuneACCESS table is confined to in-frame rearrangements and falls short of the full clone set. An unresolved V gene accounts for under half of the shortfall where checked; the remainder is of unknown origin. The D gene and trimming were derived from the DNA, and the V and J assignments and clone size from that table. In all, the sample holds about 300,000 clones, and roughly 88% of those were seen once. Of the sample, under 8% falls within the top ten clones.

Samples from volunteer blood donors who had recovered from COVID-19 were contributed by a second Seattle source. Collaborating institutions collected whole blood in K2EDTA tubes following their own protocols. For TCRbeta analysis, collaborators shipped samples as frozen whole blood, isolated PBMCs, or DNA extracted from either of those sample types. This clone was recorded only once. The specificity of this receptor is unknown. The input lacks base qualities; no much larger clone sits a single base away. This clonotype was sampled from a woman in her 30s who had recovered from COVID-19. In this chain, TRBV7-2 is recombined with TRBJ2-7, with TRBD1 as a weak D call on 5 bases. The sample taken for sequencing was peripheral blood. The nucleotide sequence is given as TGTGCCAGCAGCTTAGGTTCTGTTGGGGCCTCCTACGAGCAGTACTTC. Its translation is CASSLGSVGASYEQYF.